This paragraph reports one T cell receptor beta chain. Its antigen is still unknown. This sample also contains other DNA sequences that code for the same CDR3. Original methodology: Filtering differed for immunoSEQ, which gave only junction sequences without quality scores. Profiling relied on immunoSEQ multiplex PCR, and the TCRdb table lists in-frame clones only, not all of them. The V and J calls and clone size come from that table; D and trimming were worked out from the DNA. The sample carries over a million clones, roughly 96% recorded once. The data were taken from a study of shared clonotypes between healthy human individuals. Study context: Two women and a few men aged 18 to 49 made up the donors. Three plates each covered CD4 naive and memory; CD8 naive two, CD8 memory one.

General study results and limits: In the sorted subsets, rarefaction showed sequencing was incomplete despite large depth.

From germline, CDR1 is SGHRS and CDR2 YFSETQ. The V gene lost 0 bases and the J gene lost 2 bases, with 8 bases spanning the gap. The CDR3 extends over 14 amino acids. The specimen was naive CD4+ T cells sorted from blood. Stated subset: CD45RA+ positively selected. The V gene is TRBV5-1, the J gene TRBJ1-2, with a weak D call TRBD1 (5 bases). This clonotype was sampled from a man in his thirties or forties in good health. CDR3 amino acids: CASSLVPGNYGYTF. In DNA, the CDR3 is TGCGCCAGCAGCTTGGTCCCAGGGAACTATGGCTACACCTTC.